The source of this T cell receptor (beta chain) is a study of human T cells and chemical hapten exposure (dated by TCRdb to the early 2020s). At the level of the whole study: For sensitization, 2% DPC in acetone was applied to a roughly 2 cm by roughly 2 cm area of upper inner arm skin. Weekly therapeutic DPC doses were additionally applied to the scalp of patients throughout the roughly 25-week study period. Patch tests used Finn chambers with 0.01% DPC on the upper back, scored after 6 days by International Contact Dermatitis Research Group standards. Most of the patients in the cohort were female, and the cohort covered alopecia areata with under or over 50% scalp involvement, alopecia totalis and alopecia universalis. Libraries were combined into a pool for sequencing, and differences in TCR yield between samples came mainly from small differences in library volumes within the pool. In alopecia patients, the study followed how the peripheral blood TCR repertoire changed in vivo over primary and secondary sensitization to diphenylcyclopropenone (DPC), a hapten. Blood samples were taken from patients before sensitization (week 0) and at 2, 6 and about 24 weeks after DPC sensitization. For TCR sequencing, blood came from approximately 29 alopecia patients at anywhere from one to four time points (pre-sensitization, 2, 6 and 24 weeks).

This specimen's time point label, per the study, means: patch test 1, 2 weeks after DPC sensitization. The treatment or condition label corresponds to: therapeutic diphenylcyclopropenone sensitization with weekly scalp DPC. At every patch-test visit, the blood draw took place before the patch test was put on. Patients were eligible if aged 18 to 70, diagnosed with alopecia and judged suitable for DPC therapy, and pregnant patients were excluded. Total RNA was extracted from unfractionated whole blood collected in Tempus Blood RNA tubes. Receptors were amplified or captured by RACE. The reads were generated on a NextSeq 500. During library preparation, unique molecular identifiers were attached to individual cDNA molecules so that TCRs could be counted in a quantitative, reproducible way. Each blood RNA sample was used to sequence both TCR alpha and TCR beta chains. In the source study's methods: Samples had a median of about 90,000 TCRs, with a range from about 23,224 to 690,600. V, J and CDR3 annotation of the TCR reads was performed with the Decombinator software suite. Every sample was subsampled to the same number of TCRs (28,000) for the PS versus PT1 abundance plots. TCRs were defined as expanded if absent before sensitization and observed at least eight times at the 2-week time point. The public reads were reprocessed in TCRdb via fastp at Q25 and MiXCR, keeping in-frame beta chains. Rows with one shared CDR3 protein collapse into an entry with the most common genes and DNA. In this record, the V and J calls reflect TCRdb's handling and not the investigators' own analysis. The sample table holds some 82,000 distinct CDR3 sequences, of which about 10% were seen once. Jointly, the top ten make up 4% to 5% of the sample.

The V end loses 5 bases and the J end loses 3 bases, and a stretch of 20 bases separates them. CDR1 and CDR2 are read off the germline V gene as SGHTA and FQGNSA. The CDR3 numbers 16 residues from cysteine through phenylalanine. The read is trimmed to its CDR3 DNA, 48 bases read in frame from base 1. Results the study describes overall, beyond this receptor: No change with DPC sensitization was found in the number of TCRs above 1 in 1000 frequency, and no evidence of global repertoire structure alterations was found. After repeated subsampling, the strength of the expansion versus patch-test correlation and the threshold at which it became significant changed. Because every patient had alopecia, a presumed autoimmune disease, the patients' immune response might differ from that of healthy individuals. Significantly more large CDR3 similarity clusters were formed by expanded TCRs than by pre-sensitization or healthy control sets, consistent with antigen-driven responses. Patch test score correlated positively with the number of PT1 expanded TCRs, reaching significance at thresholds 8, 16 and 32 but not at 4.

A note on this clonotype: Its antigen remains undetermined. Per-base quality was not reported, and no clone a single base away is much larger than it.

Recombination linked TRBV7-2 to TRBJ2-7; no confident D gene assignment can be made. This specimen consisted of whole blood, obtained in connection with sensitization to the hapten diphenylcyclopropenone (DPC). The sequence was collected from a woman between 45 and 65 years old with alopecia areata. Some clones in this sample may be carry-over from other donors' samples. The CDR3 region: CASSPASSERFYEQYF. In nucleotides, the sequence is TGTGCCAGCAGCCCGGCCTCTTCGGAGCGCTTCTACGAGCAGTACTTC.